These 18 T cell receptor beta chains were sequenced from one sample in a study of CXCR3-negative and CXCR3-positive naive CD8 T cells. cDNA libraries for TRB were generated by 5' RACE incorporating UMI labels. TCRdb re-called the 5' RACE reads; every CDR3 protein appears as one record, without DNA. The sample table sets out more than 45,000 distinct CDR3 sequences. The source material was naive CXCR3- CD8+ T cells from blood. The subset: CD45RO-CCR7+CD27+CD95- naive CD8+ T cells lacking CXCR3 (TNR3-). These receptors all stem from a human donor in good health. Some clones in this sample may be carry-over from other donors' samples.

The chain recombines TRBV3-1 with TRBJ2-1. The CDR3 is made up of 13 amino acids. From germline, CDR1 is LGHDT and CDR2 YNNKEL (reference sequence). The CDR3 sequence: CASSQVGSDEQFF.

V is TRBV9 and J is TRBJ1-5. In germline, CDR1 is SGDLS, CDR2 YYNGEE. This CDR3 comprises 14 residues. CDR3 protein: CASSVGGGNQPQHF.

CDR3 region: CSVGGSRDNYGYTF. The chain links TRBV29-1 to TRBJ1-2; no DNA is available, so the TRBD1 call from TCRdb remains unchecked. From germline, CDR1 is SQVTM and CDR2 ANQGSEA. The CDR3 spans 14 residues.

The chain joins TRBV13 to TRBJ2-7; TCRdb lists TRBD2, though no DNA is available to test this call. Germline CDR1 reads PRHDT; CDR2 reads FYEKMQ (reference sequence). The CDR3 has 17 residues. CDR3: CASSQGTSGGPVYEQYF.

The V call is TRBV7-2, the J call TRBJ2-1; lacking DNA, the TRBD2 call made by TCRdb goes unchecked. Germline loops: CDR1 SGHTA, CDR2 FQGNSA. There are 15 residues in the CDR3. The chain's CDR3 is CASSLTSGVHNEQFF. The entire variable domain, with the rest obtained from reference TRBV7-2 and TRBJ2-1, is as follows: GAGVSQSPSNKVTEKGKDVELRCDPISGHTALYWYRQSLGQGLEFLIYFQGNSAPDKSGLPSDRFSAERTGGSVSTLTIQRTQQEDSAVYLCASSLTSGVHNEQFFGPGTRLTVL.

CDR3 protein: CASSFSGEYNEQFF. The chain employs TRBV28 and TRBJ2-1; without DNA, the TCRdb call of TRBD1 cannot be checked. The germline V gene has CDR1 MDHEN and CDR2 SYDVKM. The CDR3 has 14 residues. The complete variable domain, with remaining parts taken from reference TRBV28 and TRBJ2-1, reads DVKVTQSSRYLVKRTGEKVFLECVQDMDHENMFWYRQDPGLGLRLIYFSYDVKMKEKGDIPEGYSVSREKKERFSLILESASTNQTSMYLCASSFSGEYNEQFFGPGTRLTVL.

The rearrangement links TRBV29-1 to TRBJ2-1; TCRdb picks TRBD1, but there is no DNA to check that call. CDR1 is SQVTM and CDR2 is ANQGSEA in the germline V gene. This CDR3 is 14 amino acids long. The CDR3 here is CSVDPTYQGHEQFF.

The CDR3 is CASSKQALPREQYF. The chain uses TRBV21-1 and TRBJ2-7; as DNA is missing, the TRBD2 call by TCRdb cannot be tested. TRBV21-1 is tagged as a pseudogene. CDR3 length: 14 residues.

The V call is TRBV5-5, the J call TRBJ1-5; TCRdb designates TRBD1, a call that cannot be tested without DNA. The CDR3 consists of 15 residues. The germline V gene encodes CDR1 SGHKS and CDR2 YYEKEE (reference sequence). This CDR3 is CASSLAGVNNQPQHF.

The CDR3 spells CSVRTGGFSQPQHF. V is TRBV29-1 and J is TRBJ1-5; the D gene TCRdb calls, TRBD1, cannot be checked with no DNA. Germline V gene lookup returns CDR1 SQVTM and CDR2 ANQGSEA. This CDR3 comprises 14 residues.

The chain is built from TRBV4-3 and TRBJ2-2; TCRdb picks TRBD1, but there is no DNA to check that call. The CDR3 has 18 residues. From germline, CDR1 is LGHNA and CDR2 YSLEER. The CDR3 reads CASSPSGRTAPFTGELFF.

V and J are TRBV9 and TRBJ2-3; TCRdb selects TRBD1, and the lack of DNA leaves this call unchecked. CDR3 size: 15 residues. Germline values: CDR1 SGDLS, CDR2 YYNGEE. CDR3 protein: CASSVLGQGSDTQYF.

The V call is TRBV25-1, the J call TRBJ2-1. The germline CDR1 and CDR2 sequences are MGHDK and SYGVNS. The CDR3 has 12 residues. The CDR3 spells CASSEYTHEQFF.

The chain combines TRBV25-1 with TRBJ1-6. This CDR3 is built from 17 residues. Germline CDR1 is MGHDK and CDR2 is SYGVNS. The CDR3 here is CASSELGISSYNSPLHF.

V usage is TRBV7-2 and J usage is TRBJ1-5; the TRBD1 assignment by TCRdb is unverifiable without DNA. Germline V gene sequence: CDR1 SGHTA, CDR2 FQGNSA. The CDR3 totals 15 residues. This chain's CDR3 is CASSQQGMSNQPQHF.

CDR3 sequence: CASSQDPAGGPGDTQYF. V usage is TRBV4-2 and J usage is TRBJ2-3; TCRdb lists TRBD2, though no DNA is available to test this call. CDR3 length: 17 amino acids. Germline CDR1 reads LGHNA; CDR2 reads YNFKEQ.

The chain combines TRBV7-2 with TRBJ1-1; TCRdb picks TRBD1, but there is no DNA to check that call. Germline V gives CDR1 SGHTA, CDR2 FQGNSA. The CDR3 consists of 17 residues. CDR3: CASSWYGGTPSDTEAFF.

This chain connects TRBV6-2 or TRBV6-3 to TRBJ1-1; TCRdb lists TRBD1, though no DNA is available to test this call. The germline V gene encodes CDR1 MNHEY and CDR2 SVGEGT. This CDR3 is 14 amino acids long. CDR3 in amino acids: CASNYRVVNTEAFF.